Sequencing of this T cell receptor (beta chain) was carried out in a study of cytomegalovirus exposure and HLA in healthy donors. Study as a whole: Early released data had around 89 million unique TCRs, all coming from HLA-typed donors.

Study outcomes and limitations: Per published reports, the classifier diagnosed cytomegalovirus status with high specificity and sensitivity.

PCR used 60 Vbeta primers and 13 Jbeta primers. Here immunoSEQ multiplex PCR was the method, and the copy in TCRdb shows in-frame clones only, minus some. The table has a few hundred thousand clones, over 75% seen once. This CDR3 comprises 15 residues. V was clipped by 0 bases and J by 0 bases, with 8 bases between them. Germline CDR1 is MGHRA and CDR2 is YSYEKL. This clone was seen only a few times. Antigen unknown. The receptor was derived from a girl aged 2-10 years in good health and CMV-seronegative. The source material was PBMCs. This chain links TRBV4-1 with TRBJ1-1; D is uncertain. The CDR3 here is CASSQEPQVNTEAFF. CDR3 DNA: TGCGCCAGCAGCCAAGAACCCCAGGTGAACACTGAAGCTTTCTTT.